What follows describes a single T cell receptor (beta chain). What it recognizes is unknown. This specimen comes from a study of T cell responses to AZD1222 COVID-19 vaccine. Study background: Second-dose intervals near 4 or 12 weeks were combined.

Points from the study as a whole: Donors, mostly white British, included more females; clonal diversity was possibly underestimated. Sampling captured repertoires only after the peak T cell response. Targeting of unmutated variant regions was reportedly seen in nearly half of spike-specific TCRs.

Clones were read by immunoSEQ multiplex PCR, and TCRdb kept only the in-frame ones, dropping some. The top ten clones hold approximately 8% of a sample with about 180,000 clones, almost 90% of them seen once. Trimming pared 7 bases from V and 3 bases from J, leaving 12 bases between. The CDR3 extends over 13 amino acids. Germline-derived CDR1 and CDR2 are MNHEY and SVGAGI. This sequence originates from an adult in good health. The V gene is TRBV6-5, the J gene TRBJ1-2; D gene ambiguous. Specimen: peripheral blood, collected on day 0 of AZD1222 vaccination. CDR3: CASNKGRDYGYTF. The CDR3 DNA reads as TGTGCCAGCAATAAGGGAAGGGACTATGGCTACACCTTC.